This T cell receptor (beta chain) was documented in a study of T cells in Graves' hyperthyroidism and ophthalmopathy (dated by TCRdb to about 2019). For the study in its entirety: Peripheral blood samples were taken at initial diagnosis, before any treatment was given. After blood sampling, hyperthyroidism patients were treated with methimazole at a starting dose of 30 mg daily, and ophthalmopathy patients were treated with high-dose intravenous methylprednisolone. For training and testing, the 100 patients in the discovery cohort were randomly divided in a 7:3 ratio. Whether ophthalmopathy could be predicted prospectively was tested in an independent validation cohort made up of about 18 hyperthyroidism patients plus 17 patients who later progressed to ophthalmopathy. To identify distinguishing TCR V-J signatures, a discovery cohort of some 100 patients was used, comprising 43 with Graves' ophthalmopathy and under 60 with stable Graves' hyperthyroidism. The paper describes TCR Vbeta CDR3 sequencing of fewer than 150 peripheral blood samples, made up of fewer than 50 ophthalmopathy patients, some 76 hyperthyroidism patients and 17 progressor patients. In about six Graves' hyperthyroidism patients, the study also compared T-cell repertoires from thyroid tissue with T-cell repertoires from blood. Results and caveats for the whole study, not just this receptor: A 13 V-J signature model separated ophthalmopathy from stable hyperthyroidism, with around 91% sensitivity and 81.08% specificity in cross-validation and 80%/75% in testing. No statistical method was used to set the sample size in advance, and investigators knew the group allocation. In validation, the model predicted progression to ophthalmopathy a median of roughly 6.5 months before onset, with approximately 68% sensitivity and roughly 77% specificity. Most expanded thyroid clonotypes (frequency above 0.001) were also found in blood, which suggests that blood repertoires may mirror thyroid immune responses.

TCR beta CDR3 regions were amplified from RNA transcripts. A first-round RT-PCR of the TCR CDR3 used the HTBI primer set with the Qiagen OneStep RT-PCR kit. Libraries were constructed in a second round of multiplex PCR, after which size selection and purification were performed. Libraries were sequenced paired-end with 100 bp reads on an Illumina HiSeq2000. As for the authors' bioinformatics: SOAPnuke was used to process the raw data, with reads discarded if the reads contained adapters or uncalled bases, had a mean Phred below 15, or lacked an exact constant-primer or identifier match. COPE v1.2.5 was used to merge the high-quality paired reads, and each unique nucleotide sequence was defined as a clonotype. MiTCR v1.1 was used to align clonotypes to the IMGT TRBV, TRBD and TRBJ reference segments. Only V-J combinations with frequency above 0.0001, covering 99% to 99.2% of repertoires, were analysed. The TCS score was defined as the ratio of F50 (clonal expansion) to E x V (chaos), calculated using BLOSUM62-based TCRdist between CDR3 peptides within each V-J. Welch's t-statistics and random forest reduced 500 to 550 V-J features to 13, which were used in a naive Bayes classifier (R e1071). The public reads were quality trimmed at Q25 with fastp and then assembled into clones with MiXCR by TCRdb, keeping productive beta chains. Each entry merges the rows of one CDR3 protein and shows their most common DNA and genes. The V and J calls reflect TCRdb's pipeline rather than the authors' work. The table for this sample lists hundreds of thousands of distinct CDR3 sequences; approximately 18% of them were counted only once. The ten largest clones represent 39% of the sample.

Ends trimmed: V by 7 bases, J by 6 bases; bases unmatched to a gene: 9. Via the germline V gene (reference sequence), CDR1 is MNHEY and CDR2 SMNVEV. The CDR3 starts with the cysteine, ends with the phenylalanine, and has 14 residues. Only the CDR3 region is kept as DNA, spanning 42 bases read in frame from base 1. Moderately to severely active disease, a Clinical Activity Score of at least 3, a NOSPECS grade of at least 4, and a duration under 3 months were present in ophthalmopathy patients. Any patient with an uncontrolled infection, another autoimmune disease, pregnancy or lactation was excluded. Clinical symptoms, serum thyroxine and TRAb, thyroid ultrasound, and orbital computed tomography formed the basis for the diagnoses. PBMCs were isolated from more than 8 ml of fresh peripheral blood by Ficoll-Paque density gradient centrifugation. Trizol reagent was used to extract total RNA, and RNA quality was then checked on an Agilent 2100 Bioanalyzer.

About this clonotype: Its antigen is unknown. Base-call qualities are not available, and no considerably larger clone is one nucleotide away.

The receptor comes from a man aged 50 to 59 with Graves' ophthalmopathy. Sequenced material: blood. The chain uses TRBV27 and TRBJ2-1, and TRBD2 aligns with 7 junction nucleotides. CDR3 reads: CASNPSGVTNEQFF. Here is the DNA: TGTGCCAGCAACCCTAGCGGTGTAACCAATGAGCAGTTCTTC.